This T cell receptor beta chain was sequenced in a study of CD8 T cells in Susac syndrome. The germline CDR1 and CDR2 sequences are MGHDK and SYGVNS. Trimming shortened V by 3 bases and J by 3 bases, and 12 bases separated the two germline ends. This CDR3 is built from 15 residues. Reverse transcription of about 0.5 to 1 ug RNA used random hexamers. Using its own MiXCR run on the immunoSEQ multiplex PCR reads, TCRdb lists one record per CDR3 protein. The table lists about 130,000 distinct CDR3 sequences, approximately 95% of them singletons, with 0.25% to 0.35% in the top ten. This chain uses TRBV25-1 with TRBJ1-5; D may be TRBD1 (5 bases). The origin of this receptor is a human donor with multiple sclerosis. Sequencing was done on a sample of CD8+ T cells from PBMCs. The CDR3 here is CASSESSGTNQPQHF. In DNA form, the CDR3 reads TGTGCCAGCAGTGAGTCCTCGGGGACCAATCAGCCCCAGCATTTT.